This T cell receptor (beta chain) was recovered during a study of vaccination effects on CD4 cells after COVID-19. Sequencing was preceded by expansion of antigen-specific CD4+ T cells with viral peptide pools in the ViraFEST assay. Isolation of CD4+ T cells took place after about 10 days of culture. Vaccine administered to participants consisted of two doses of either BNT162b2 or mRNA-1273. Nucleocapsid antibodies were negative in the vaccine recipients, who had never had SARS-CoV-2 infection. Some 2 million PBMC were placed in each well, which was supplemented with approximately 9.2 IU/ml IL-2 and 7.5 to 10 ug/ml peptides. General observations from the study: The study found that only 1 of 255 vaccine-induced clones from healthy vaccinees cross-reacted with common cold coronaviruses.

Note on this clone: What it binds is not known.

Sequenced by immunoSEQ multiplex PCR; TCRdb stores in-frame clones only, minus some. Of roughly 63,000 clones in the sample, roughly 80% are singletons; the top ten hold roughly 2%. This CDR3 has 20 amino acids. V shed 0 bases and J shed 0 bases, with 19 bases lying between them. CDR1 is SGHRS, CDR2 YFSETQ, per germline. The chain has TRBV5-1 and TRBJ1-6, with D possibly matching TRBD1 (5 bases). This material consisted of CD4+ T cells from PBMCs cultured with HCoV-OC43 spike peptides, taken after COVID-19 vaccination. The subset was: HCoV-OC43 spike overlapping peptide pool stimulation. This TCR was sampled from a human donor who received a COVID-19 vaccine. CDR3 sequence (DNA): TGCGCCAGCAGCTTGGACGTCGATAGGGGCTCTAGCTCCTATAATTCACCCCTCCACTTT. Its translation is CASSLDVDRGSSSYNSPLHF. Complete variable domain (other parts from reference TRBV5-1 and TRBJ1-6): KAGVTQTPRYLIKTRGQQVTLSCSPISGHRSVSWYQQTPGQGLQFLFEYFSETQRNKGNFPGRFSGRQFSNSRSEMNVSTLELGDSALYLCASSLDVDRGSSSYNSPLHFGNGTRLTVT.